One sample yielded the 21 T cell receptor beta chains listed below, sequenced in a study of cytotoxic CD8 clonotypes in ibrutinib-treated CLL. TCRdb's table, derived via immunoSEQ multiplex PCR, lists solely in-frame clones and lacks some. The data contain approximately 280,000 clones, approximately 79% of them seen just once; the ten biggest clones take up roughly 6%. The sample was PBMCs, taken at disease progression, from a patient treated with ibrutinib. The receptor set was obtained from a human donor with chronic lymphocytic leukemia.

In nucleotides, the CDR3 is TGTGCCAGCAGTCTGACTGAAGCTTTCTTT. Translating gives CASSLTEAFF. This rearrangement joins TRBV6-5 to TRBJ1-1; D is undetermined. Trimming cost V 5 bases and J 5 bases, with 3 bases left between them. The CDR3 runs to 10 residues. Germline-derived CDR1 and CDR2 are MNHEY and SVGAGI.

The rearrangement uses TRBV13 and TRBJ2-7; 7 bases agree with TRBD1. Per germline, CDR1 PRHDT and CDR2 FYEKMQ (reference sequence). CDR3 size: 11 residues. Trimming took 5 bases from V and 9 from J; bases not matched to a gene: 4. Here the CDR3 reads CASSLRDRQYF. For the CDR3, the DNA is TGTGCCAGCAGCCTCCGGGACAGGCAGTACTTC.

The V call is TRBV6-5, the J call TRBJ2-3; 8 bases align to TRBD1. Germline CDR1 is MNHEY and CDR2 is SVGAGI. The J segment lost 1 base and the V segment lost 4 bases, leaving 4 bases of the junction unmatched. The length of the CDR3 is 15 residues. The DNA of the CDR3 is TGTGCCAGCAGTTTGTCAGGGGGCGGCACAGATACGCAGTATTTT. The encoded protein is CASSLSGGGTDTQYF.

The chain is built from TRBV7-2 and TRBJ1-2; D not resolved. The CDR3 contains 11 residues. CDR1 is SGHTA, CDR2 FQGNSA, per germline. Trimming removed 2 bases from V and 13 bases from J, with 11 bases in between. The CDR3 reads CASSLYKQPTF. In DNA, the CDR3 is TGTGCCAGCAGCTTATATAAGCAGCCCACCTTC.

The J gene is TRBJ2-1, the V gene TRBV6-1, with D unresolved. The germline V and J ends were trimmed by 6 bases and 6 bases, with 12 bases remaining between them. CDR3 size: 13 residues. Germline V CDR1 and CDR2: MNHNS, SASEGT. CDR3 region: CASSALMTNEQFF. The CDR3 DNA follows: TGTGCCAGCAGCGCCCTCATGACCAATGAGCAGTTCTTC.

This clone has only a few counts. The chain links TRBV7-9 to TRBJ2-7, with 12 positions matching TRBD2. Germline CDR1 and CDR2: SEHNR and FQNEAQ (reference sequence). The V and J ends lost 0 bases and 4 bases, in that order; junction bases with no gene match: 7. The CDR3 spans 17 residues. The CDR3, as DNA: TGTGCCAGCAGCTTAGCTCGGACTAGCGGGACGTTGTACGAGCAGTACTTC. Its translation: CASSLARTSGTLYEQYF. The full variable domain, its missing parts supplied by reference TRBV7-9 and TRBJ2-7, is DTGVSQNPRHKITKRGQNVTFRCDPISEHNRLYWYRQTLGQGPEFLTYFQNEAQLEKSRLLSDRFSAERPKGSFSTLEIQRTEQGDSAMYLCASSLARTSGTLYEQYFGPGTRLTVT.

The chain employs TRBV4-1 and TRBJ2-3, with D possibly TRBD2 on 6 matching bases. CDR1 is MGHRA, CDR2 YSYEKL, per germline. With 2 bases removed from V and 9 bases from J, the gap between germline ends came to 18 bases. The CDR3 contains 15 residues. CDR3 loop: CASSQLGLTGPTQYF. Written as DNA, the CDR3 is TGCGCCAGCAGCCAACTGGGACTCACAGGCCCAACGCAGTATTTT.

This clone appeared once. The chain links TRBV7-9 to TRBJ1-2; 9 nucleotides line up with TRBD1. V was pared by 5 bases and J by 6 bases, with 10 bases of the junction left unmatched. CDR3 length equals 15 residues. From germline, CDR1 is SEHNR and CDR2 FQNEAQ (reference sequence). Here the CDR3 DNA reads TGTGCCAGCAGCCTAGGGACAGGGCGAGGAAATGGCTACACCTTC. This gives the protein CASSLGTGRGNGYTF.

The chain links TRBV10-1 to TRBJ2-7; 10 bases line up with TRBD2. J was trimmed by 4 bases and V by 1 base; bases with no gene match: 10. CDR1 is WNHNN and CDR2 is SYGVQD in the germline V gene (reference sequence). This CDR3 region has 17 residues. CDR3 coding DNA: TGCGCCAGCAGTGAGTTCGGGCTAGCGGGAGAGGGGTACGAGCAGTACTTC. Its protein is CASSEFGLAGEGYEQYF.

About this clone: Additional DNA sequences in this sample encode the identical CDR3. The chain employs TRBV9 and TRBJ2-1; D remains ambiguous. The CDR3 has 13 amino acids. V was cut by 1 base and J by 5 bases, with 7 bases left in between. Germline-derived CDR1 and CDR2 are SGDLS and YYNGEE. The chain's CDR3 is CASSVSGNNEQFF. The CDR3, as DNA: TGTGCCAGCAGCGTAAGTGGTAACAATGAGCAGTTCTTC.

This CDR3 is CATGQVPEQYF. CDR3 nucleotide sequence: TGTGCCACCGGACAGGTCCCCGAGCAGTACTTC. The chain employs TRBV10-3 and TRBJ2-7; 7 bases fit TRBD1. The CDR3 has 11 amino acids. Germline CDR1 reads ENHRY; CDR2 reads SYGVKD. The J segment lost 6 bases and the V segment lost 10 bases, leaving 6 bases of the junction unmatched.

The chain carries TRBV30 and TRBJ2-4, with 8 nucleotides matching TRBD2. Looked up from germline, CDR1 is GTSNPN and CDR2 is SVGIG (reference sequence). The CDR3 loop spans 15 amino acids. Germline trimming cut 3 bases from V and 7 bases from J; bases unmatched to any gene: 11. CDR3 amino acids: CAWRLAEAGWNIQYF. The CDR3 DNA reads as TGTGCCTGGAGACTAGCGGAGGCCGGATGGAACATTCAGTACTTC.

This sequence joins TRBV5-4 and TRBJ1-6; D remains ambiguous. CDR3 size: 13 residues. Germline-derived CDR1 and CDR2 are SGHNT and YYREEE (reference sequence). Trimming took 5 bases from V and 7 from J, leaving 10 bases between them. The CDR3 sequence is CASSDLRNSPLHF. DNA for the CDR3: TGTGCCAGCAGTGATTTGCGGAATTCACCCCTCCACTTT.

V is TRBV5-1 and J is TRBJ2-7; 8 bases agree with TRBD2. From germline, CDR1 is SGHRS and CDR2 YFSETQ. V was clipped by 0 bases and J by 3 bases; unmatched bases: 8. This CDR3 comprises 16 residues. The CDR3 loop is CASSLDGGGFVYEQYF. Written as DNA, the CDR3 is TGCGCCAGCAGCTTGGATGGCGGGGGGTTTGTCTACGAGCAGTACTTC.

The CDR3 DNA follows: TGTGCCAGCATGATGGACACCATGAACACTGAAGCTTTCTTT. It specifies CASMMDTMNTEAFF. The gene calls are TRBV6-1 and TRBJ1-1; a possible D gene is TRBD1 (5 bases). V dropped 7 bases and J dropped 0 bases, with 12 bases sitting between them. The CDR3 is 14 residues long. Germline-derived CDR1 and CDR2 are MNHNS and SASEGT.

The rearrangement links TRBV5-1 to TRBJ1-2; a possible D gene is TRBD1 (6 bases). The CDR3 covers 14 residues. The germline V gene encodes CDR1 SGHRS and CDR2 YFSETQ. The V end lost 3 bases, the J end lost 4 bases, and 13 bases lay between the germline ends. For the CDR3, the DNA is TGCGCCAGCAGCTCCGGGGGCTTAACCTATGGCTACACCTTC. Translating it yields CASSSGGLTYGYTF. The whole variable domain, remainder taken from reference TRBV5-1 and TRBJ1-2, is KAGVTQTPRYLIKTRGQQVTLSCSPISGHRSVSWYQQTPGQGLQFLFEYFSETQRNKGNFPGRFSGRQFSNSRSEMNVSTLELGDSALYLCASSSGGLTYGYTFGSGTRLTVV.

The chain carries TRBV6-5 and TRBJ2-2; the D is unclear. Germline CDR1 is MNHEY and CDR2 is SVGAGI. The ends were cut back, 2 bases at V and 3 bases at J, with 4 bases in the middle. The CDR3 is 13 amino acids. The CDR3 DNA reads as TGTGCCAGCAGTTACCTCCACACCGGGGAGCTGTTTTTT. As protein: CASSYLHTGELFF.

The chain couples TRBV5-6 to TRBJ2-4, with a tentative D call TRBD2 (7 bases). Per germline, CDR1 SGHDT and CDR2 YYEEEE. The CDR3 sequence is 13 residues long. V was clipped by 4 bases and J by 6 bases, with 11 bases between them. The chain's CDR3 is CASSVRGGNIQYF. The CDR3 region has the DNA TGTGCCAGCAGCGTTAGGGGGGGAAACATTCAGTACTTC.

The J gene is TRBJ1-4, the V gene TRBV4-1; no definite D call. The CDR3 runs to 13 residues. Germline loops: CDR1 MGHRA, CDR2 YSYEKL. Trimming pared 2 bases from V and 6 bases from J, leaving 7 bases between. The CDR3 here is CASSQISYEKLFF. CDR3 nucleotide sequence: TGCGCCAGCAGCCAAATATCTTATGAAAAACTGTTTTTT.

The chain is built from TRBV29-1 and TRBJ2-5; 9 bases map to TRBD1. CDR1 is SQVTM, CDR2 ANQGSEA, per germline. Trimming cost V 3 bases and J 1 base; bases outside gene matches: 6. The CDR3 runs 15 residues. This CDR3 is CSVDRGTGPQETQYF. CDR3 DNA sequence: TGCAGCGTTGATAGGGGGACAGGGCCCCAAGAGACCCAGTACTTC.

The rearrangement uses TRBV20-1 and TRBJ1-2; 10 positions match TRBD1. V gave up 6 bases and J gave up 7 bases; unmatched junction bases: 2. Germline values: CDR1 DFQATT, CDR2 SNEGSKA (reference sequence). This CDR3 has 11 amino acids. This CDR3 reads CSARDRGGYTF. The CDR3 nucleotides read TGCAGTGCCAGGGACAGGGGTGGCTACACCTTC.